This T cell receptor (beta chain) was identified during a study of T cells in Graves' hyperthyroidism and ophthalmopathy. A few counts support this clonotype. Its antigen is currently unknown. Amplification of TCR beta CDR3 regions used RNA as the template. TCR CDR3 regions were first amplified by RT-PCR with HTBI primers. TCRdb redid the calling of the multiplex PCR reads with MiXCR, one entry per CDR3 protein. Among some 350,000 distinct CDR3 sequences listed, roughly an eighth were seen once. Lactation, pregnancy, other autoimmune disease or uncontrolled infection led to exclusion of patients. Diagnoses were made from clinical symptoms, serum measures (thyroxine and TRAb), thyroid ultrasound and orbital computed tomography. Germline assignment: CDR1 KGHSH and CDR2 LQKENI. V lost 6 bases, J lost 7 bases, and 10 bases stayed unmatched. The CDR3 runs 15 residues. Points from the study as a whole: The majority of expanded thyroid clonotypes above 0.001 also appeared in blood.

The chain has TRBV18 and TRBJ2-7; TRBD2 matches 12 bases. The sample consisted of blood. The clonotype was recovered from a woman aged 40-49 years with Graves' ophthalmopathy. CDR3 loop: CASSPRLAGDSEQYF. The DNA for the CDR3 is TGTGCCAGCTCTCCGAGACTAGCGGGAGATAGTGAGCAGTACTTC. The full variable domain, rest sourced from reference TRBV18 and TRBJ2-7, is NAGVMQNPRHLVRRRGQEARLRCSPMKGHSHVYWYRQLPEEGLKFMVYLQKENIIDESGMPKERFSAEFPKEGPSILRIQQVVRGDSAAYFCASSPRLAGDSEQYFGPGTRLTVT.